The rows below give T cell receptor beta chains drawn from one sample of a study of blood T cell repertoires in COVID-19. Method: immunoSEQ multiplex PCR; TCRdb's copy keeps in-frame clones and lacks some. The profile shows 450,000 or so clones, roughly 89% of them singletons. What was sequenced was peripheral blood. The receptors here all came from a man between 18 and 35 years old with COVID-19, enrolled during active disease. CDR3s include the opening cysteine and the closing phenylalanine or tryptophan. The D gene is left open where the match is weak. For some rows the clone size is stated as once, few or many, or as a class when expanded; others skip it.

D gene,V gene,J gene,clone size,CDR3 protein,CDR3 DNA
TRBD2,TRBV6-1,TRBJ2-3,-,CASSAAGEGPQGTDTQYF,TGTGCCAGCAGTGCAGCGGGGGAGGGCCCCCAGGGCACAGATACGCAGTATTTT
TRBD1,TRBV6-5,TRBJ1-1,-,CASSLYSGQGYTEAFF,TGTGCCAGCAGTTTGTATTCGGGACAGGGGTACACTGAAGCTTTCTTT
TRBD1,TRBV4-1,TRBJ1-5,-,CASSPTGGVGQPQHF,TGCGCCAGCAGCCCCACAGGGGGCGTGGGTCAGCCCCAGCATTTT
-,TRBV5-8,TRBJ1-3,-,CASSYGQGSGNTIYF,TGTGCCAGCAGCTACGGGCAGGGTAGTGGAAACACCATATATTTT
-,TRBV21-1,TRBJ2-3,-,CASRCGSSTDTQYF,TGTGCCAGCAGATGCGGGTCCAGCACAGATACGCAGTATTTT
TRBD1,TRBV5-1,TRBJ2-5,-,CASSYSTGVETQYF,TGCGCCAGCAGCTACTCTACAGGGGTGGAGACCCAGTACTTC
-,TRBV20-1,TRBJ2-1,-,CSAERESEQFF,TGCAGTGCAGAACGGGAAAGTGAGCAGTTCTTC
TRBD1,TRBV7-9,TRBJ1-5,-,CASSLQGSSNQPQHF,TGTGCCAGCAGCCTACAGGGGTCTAGCAATCAGCCCCAGCATTTT
TRBD1,TRBV2,TRBJ1-4,few,CASSPGTGVGEKLFF,TGTGCCAGCAGTCCTGGGACAGGGGTGGGAGAAAAACTGTTTTTT
TRBD1,TRBV5-1,TRBJ2-3,-,CASSSGDRGYVGTQYF,TGCGCCAGCAGCTCGGGGGACAGGGGTTATGTGGGTACGCAGTATTTT
TRBD2,TRBV7-2,TRBJ2-3,-,CASSLNLAGPDTQYF,TGTGCCAGCAGCTTAAACCTAGCGGGCCCAGATACGCAGTATTTT
TRBD2,TRBV15,TRBJ2-3,-,CATSRVGPSGGAVVTDTQYF,TGTGCCACCAGCAGAGTGGGGCCTAGCGGGGGGGCCGTGGTGACAGATACGCAGTATTTT
-,TRBV7-9,TRBJ2-3,-,CASSLGEASTDTQYF,TGTGCCAGCAGCTTAGGAGAGGCTAGCACAGATACGCAGTATTTT
-,TRBV5-5,TRBJ2-7,-,CASSLLQGAGNAYEQYF,TGTGCCAGCAGCCTCCTCCAGGGCGCGGGGAACGCCTACGAGCAGTACTTC
TRBD1,TRBV19,TRBJ1-2,few,CASTRDSYGYTF,TGTGCCAGTACCAGGGACAGCTATGGCTACACCTTC
TRBD1,TRBV24-1,TRBJ1-1,-,CATSDDRVNTEAFF,TGTGCCACCAGTGATGACAGGGTGAACACTGAAGCTTTCTTT
TRBD1,TRBV6-6,TRBJ1-2,once,CASSQGQNYGYTF,TGTGCCAGCAGCCAGGGACAGAACTATGGCTACACCTTC
TRBD1,TRBV3-1/TRBV3-2,TRBJ1-3,-,CASSRSGHRGRGNTIYF,TGTGCCAGCAGCCGTTCTGGGCACAGGGGCAGAGGAAACACCATATATTTT
TRBD1,TRBV6-5,TRBJ2-1,-,CASSSGTGGYNEQFF,TGTGCCAGCAGTTCCGGGACAGGGGGCTATAATGAGCAGTTCTTC
TRBD2,TRBV29-1,TRBJ2-3,once,CSVVGGGTQYF,TGCAGCGTTGTGGGGGGAGGGACGCAGTATTTT
TRBD1,TRBV3-1/TRBV3-2,TRBJ2-7,-,CASSHRTPGTGDEQYF,TGTGCCAGCAGCCACCGAACTCCCGGGACAGGGGACGAGCAGTACTTC
-,TRBV7-9,TRBJ1-2,-,CASNTLGGADGYTF,TGTGCCAGCAACACTCTAGGGGGTGCCGATGGCTACACCTTC
-,TRBV25-1,TRBJ2-3,-,CASSEYLDTQYF,TGTGCCAGCAGTGAATACTTAGATACGCAGTATTTT
-,TRBV19,TRBJ2-1,-,CASSIDKGSQGEQFF,TGTGCCAGTAGTATAGATAAGGGTTCCCAGGGTGAGCAGTTCTTC
TRBD1,TRBV7-9,TRBJ2-3,-,CASSRLTGAADTQYF,TGTGCCAGCAGCCGATTGACAGGGGCGGCAGATACGCAGTATTTT
TRBD2,TRBV29-1,TRBJ2-7,once,CSVGTSGRVTEQYF,TGCAGCGTCGGGACTAGCGGGAGAGTTACCGAGCAGTACTTC
-,TRBV25-1,TRBJ1-1,-,CASSEWGEAGAEAFF,TGTGCCAGCAGTGAATGGGGGGAGGCTGGGGCTGAAGCTTTCTTT
TRBD2,TRBV18,TRBJ2-3,-,CASSPSPGGTSTDTQYF,TGTGCCAGCTCACCGAGCCCGGGGGGTACTAGCACAGATACGCAGTATTTT
TRBD2,TRBV30,TRBJ2-5,-,CALRLAGGRTQYF,TGTGCCTTAAGACTAGCGGGGGGCAGGACCCAGTACTTC
-,TRBV7-9,TRBJ1-1,many,CASSSTQGNTEAFF,TGTGCCAGCAGCTCGACTCAGGGGAACACTGAAGCTTTCTTT
TRBD2,TRBV12-5,TRBJ2-7,-,CASGLPGLAGAYEQYF,TGTGCTAGTGGTTTGCCCGGGCTAGCGGGCGCCTACGAGCAGTACTTC
-,TRBV24-1,TRBJ2-3,-,CATLGTGTDTQYF,TGTGCCACTCTTGGGACTGGGACAGATACGCAGTATTTT
-,TRBV5-4,TRBJ1-5,-,CASSLVGGPQHF,TGTGCCAGCAGCTTGGTGGGGGGGCCCCAGCATTTT
-,TRBV3-1/TRBV3-2,TRBJ2-2,-,CASSHLTSTGELFF,TGTGCCAGCAGCCATTTGACTAGCACCGGGGAGCTGTTTTTT
TRBD1,TRBV4-1,TRBJ1-6,once,CASSRNQGDNSPLHF,TGCGCCAGCAGCCGGAATCAGGGGGATAATTCACCCCTCCACTTT
TRBD1,TRBV6-5,TRBJ1-1,-,CATRDRGNTEAFF,TGTGCCACCAGGGACAGGGGAAACACTGAAGCTTTCTTT
-,TRBV7-9,TRBJ2-5,-,CASSLAIGGTETQYF,TGTGCCAGCAGCTTAGCAATTGGCGGGACAGAGACCCAGTACTTC
-,TRBV7-9,TRBJ1-1,-,CASQESGAGNTEAFF,TGTGCCAGCCAGGAGTCAGGGGCAGGTAACACTGAAGCTTTCTTT
-,TRBV7-9,TRBJ1-2,-,CASSRDTRNGYTF,TGTGCCAGCAGTCGGGACACTCGAAACGGCTACACCTTC
TRBD2,TRBV3-1/TRBV3-2,TRBJ2-3,-,CASSLGAGVSDTQYF,TGTGCCAGCAGCCTAGGAGCGGGGGTTTCAGATACGCAGTATTTT
-,TRBV7-9,TRBJ1-1,-,CASSLTGRLNTEAFF,TGTGCCAGCAGCTTAACCGGCAGGTTGAACACTGAAGCTTTCTTT
-,TRBV7-8,TRBJ1-3,-,CASSLPAGSSGNTIYF,TGTGCCAGCAGCTTACCGGCAGGGTCTTCTGGAAACACCATATATTTT
TRBD1,TRBV11-1,TRBJ1-1,-,CASSLAGQGTEAFF,TGTGCCAGCAGCTTAGCTGGACAGGGCACTGAAGCTTTCTTT
TRBD2,TRBV11-2,TRBJ2-2,-,CASSLSPLTSGSTGELFF,TGTGCCAGCAGCTTAAGCCCCTTGACTAGCGGGAGCACCGGGGAGCTGTTTTTT
TRBD2,TRBV7-2,TRBJ2-1,few,CASSGQITSGPYNEQFF,TGTGCCAGCAGCGGGCAGATAACTAGCGGACCCTACAATGAGCAGTTCTTC
-,TRBV3-1/TRBV3-2,TRBJ1-1,few,CASSQGRDTEAFF,TGTGCCAGCAGCCAAGGTCGGGACACTGAAGCTTTCTTT
-,TRBV25-1,TRBJ1-1,once,CASRGQGTEAFF,TGTGCCAGCAGGGGGCAGGGAACTGAAGCTTTCTTT
TRBD1,TRBV15,TRBJ1-3,-,CATSPITGGTGNTIYF,TGTGCCACCAGCCCGATAACAGGGGGGACTGGAAACACCATATATTTT
-,TRBV11-2,TRBJ2-7,-,CASSLDPRNTYEQYF,TGTGCCAGCAGCTTAGATCCCAGAAACACCTACGAGCAGTACTTC
-,TRBV7-8,TRBJ2-1,once,CASSSPGLPNEQFF,TGTGCCAGCAGCTCTCCGGGACTCCCGAATGAGCAGTTCTTC
-,TRBV21-1,TRBJ2-5,-,CASSFEGARETQYF,TGTGCCAGCAGTTTTGAGGGGGCCCGGGAGACCCAGTACTTC
-,TRBV10-1,TRBJ1-2,few,CAASPRGGLGYTF,TGCGCCGCTTCCCCCAGGGGAGGGTTAGGCTACACCTTC
-,TRBV7-8,TRBJ1-2,-,CASSLAREGGYTF,TGTGCCAGCAGCTTAGCGCGAGAGGGCGGCTACACCTTC
-,TRBV19,TRBJ2-7,-,CASSTGLLVYEQYF,TGTGCCAGTAGTACGGGACTTTTGGTATACGAGCAGTACTTC
TRBD1,TRBV10-3,TRBJ2-5,-,CAISPGTANQETQYF,TGTGCCATCAGTCCGGGGACAGCTAACCAAGAGACCCAGTACTTC
TRBD1,TRBV11-2,TRBJ2-7,-,CASSARDRGSYEQYF,TGTGCCAGCAGCGCCCGGGACAGGGGCTCCTACGAGCAGTACTTC
TRBD1,TRBV6-6,TRBJ2-3,-,CASSYGQGAGDTQYF,TGTGCCAGCAGTTACGGGCAGGGGGCGGGAGATACGCAGTATTTT
-,TRBV18,TRBJ1-3,-,CASSPGAGNTIYF,TGTGCCAGCTCACCAGGGGCAGGGAACACCATATATTTT
TRBD2,TRBV6-1,TRBJ2-3,-,CASSVGLAGGIHTQYF,TGTGCCAGCAGTGTGGGACTAGCGGGAGGGATACATACGCAGTATTTT